This record concerns one T cell receptor (beta chain) sequence. Which antigen it targets is not known. The record has no base qualities; no much larger clone is one base away. The sample comes from a study of cytomegalovirus exposure and HLA in healthy donors (dated by TCRdb to about 2017). In terms of the full investigation: According to an earlier analysis of 587 of the donors, about 179 million T cells yielded 117 million unique TCR beta sequences and approximately 280 Gb of sequence data. Across around 400 genotyped donors of the cohort, an average of roughly 230,000 unique TCR beta nucleotide sequences per donor were sequenced, and approximately 17% of those sequences were non-productive. To decide whether each TCR beta V gene segment behaved as functional or pseudogenic, an earlier analysis of approximately 600 of the donors relied on high-throughput TCR beta sequencing. Rather than drawing on any new phenotypic data, the later analysis identified candidate immune exposures from TCR beta sequences and the way those sequences occurred across donors. The study combined high-throughput TCR immunosequencing, statistical association of individual TCRs with disease status, and machine learning to predict cytomegalovirus infection status. A later genetic analysis used genome-wide SNP genotypes for about 55% of the 666 donors, treating that subset as a discovery cohort. Roughly 320 gigabases of sequencing data and around 80 million unique TCR sequences made up an early release that covered approximately 620 HLA-typed donors. Alongside the repertoire data, information on donor age, sex, ethnicity and CMV serostatus was compiled. Several DR-DQ haplotypes were handled as single units for association and clustering because linkage in the cohort was strong. The study used immunosequencing to profile the T cell repertoires of several hundred subjects and linked those repertoires to cytomegalovirus serostatus. HLA typing included class I and class II loci at four-digit resolution. In addition to the first cohort of several hundred subjects, a separate validation cohort of 120 different subjects was used. A later analysis re-analyzed previously published TCR beta repertoires from 660 or so donors and added high-resolution HLA genotyping to study TCR occurrence patterns. Of the 300 to 500 genotyped donors, 75% to 85% were placed in the genetic ancestry cluster associated with self-reported Caucasian donors. The aim of the study was to test whether cataloging public T cell receptors could identify signatures of past pathogen exposure. All discovery cohort repertoires had been generated using a single sequencing platform. The number of donors typed differed by locus, with about 629-640 for A, B, C, DRB1 and DQB1, roughly 520 for DQA1, 600 to 610 for DPA1, and some 440 for DPB1. The study at large found these results: Strong co-occurrence of HLA alleles, especially DR and DQ, made assigning TCR associations to individual alleles difficult. An association between a missense DCLRE1C variant and V-gene and J-gene trimming of TCR beta chains was found in a later genetic analysis and replicated in an independent cohort. In the study, approximately 160 TCR beta chains were listed as associated with cytomegalovirus. Immune exposure information for the cohort was limited to CMV serostatus. In vitro tests confirmed that a few of the cytomegalovirus-associated TCR beta chains recognize cytomegalovirus antigens. According to a later analysis, most CMV-associated TCR beta chains appeared to be HLA-restricted, and the HLA associations seemed to be driven largely by CMV exposure. According to a later analysis, parvovirus B19, influenza, CMV and Epstein-Barr virus appeared linked to several top co-occurrence clusters. Presence/absence analyses assumed roughly uniform sequencing depth across donors, an assumption that may not hold. The cohort was sequenced for TCR beta chains only, and without alpha or paired-chain data the features that could be detected were limited. Broadly in line with IMGT annotations, most TCR beta V segments showed up in productive rearrangements about 87% or about 30% of the time in an earlier analysis of 450 to 600 of the donors. A cluster of highly shared sequence variants was judged likely to be a technical artifact of the sequencing pipeline. In a later analysis, TCR association rates were found to vary across HLA loci, with the most associated TCRs seen for DRB1 alleles and the fewest for HLA-C alleles. Some IMGT-functional V segments, including TRBV6-2 and TRBV6-3, could not be told apart with the 87-base-pair reads, so those segments were excluded. Because HLA typing was missing for some donors at each locus, association tests included only the typed subset. At a false discovery rate of 0.05, a later analysis linked approximately 18,000 TCR beta sequences to specific HLA alleles. Linkage disequilibrium might explain the correlated functional status among segregating V segments, but an unknown experimental factor could not be ruled out. Cytomegalovirus status was reported to be diagnosed by the classifier with high specificity and sensitivity in both the original and validation cohorts. A further reported finding was that TCR beta sequences accurately predicted the HLA-A and HLA-B alleles for most subjects in the first cohort. In a later analysis, HLA-associated TCR beta chains were found to be more clonally expanded and to have lower generation probabilities than equally common non-associated chains. The authors suggested that the approach could potentially be generalized to other disease states and immunological phenotypes. In a later genetic analysis, fewer N-insertions in productive TCRs were reported among donors in an Asian-associated ancestry cluster than the approximately 710-donor mean. While some public TCRs were present in many individuals, most TCR sequences turned up only very rarely across donors. The earlier analysis of 450 to 700 of the donors excluded around 17 rarely observed V segments, including chromosome 9 orphons, because counts were too low.

The cohort was made up of approximately 670 healthy bone marrow donors. Cohort members were all nominally healthy when sampled, although unrecorded immune exposures were likely present. The donor tested CMV seropositive, placing the donor among the 289 seropositive members of the cohort. A peripheral blood sample was collected from each donor, and TCR beta sequencing was performed on peripheral blood mononuclear cells. The Qiagen DNeasy Blood Extraction Kit was used to extract genomic DNA from the blood cell samples. The germline V gene yields SGHTA for CDR1 and FQGNSA for CDR2. From its cysteine to its phenylalanine, the CDR3 spans 16 amino acids. Solely the CDR3 DNA is kept, with 48 bases framed from the first base. V ends up 0 bases short and J 9 bases short, with an unmatched junction base count of 6. Preparation of the library involved the immunoSEQ multiplex PCR assay. The multiplex PCR relied on a mix of 60 forward primers for TCR Vbeta segments and 13 reverse primers for TCR Jbeta segments. The CDR3 region of rearranged TCR beta genes was amplified from genomic DNA with a multiplex PCR assay. The amplified TCR beta libraries were sequenced on the Illumina HiSeq System as 87-base-pair reads. The study's own analysis went as follows. Across the 700 or so repertoires, a later analysis counted 60 million to 90 million unique TCR beta chains, some 11 million of which were shared by at least two donors. To remove PCR and sequencing errors, raw reads were error-corrected and collapsed into unique sequences using a nearest-neighbor algorithm that merged closely related sequences. Alignment of CDR3 sequences to IMGT reference sequences was used to assign V, D and J gene segments. For a sequence to be retained, at least a six-nucleotide match to both a V gene segment and a J gene segment was required. Rearrangements were called productive when the CDR3 lacked stop codons and stayed in frame with V and J; all others were non-productive. CDR3 was defined by IMGT convention, running from the second conserved V-encoded cysteine to the conserved J-encoded phenylalanine. Sequences without an unambiguous match to a single V gene segment were excluded from the earlier analysis of a few hundred of the donors. In an earlier analysis of approximately 550 of the donors, V segments were called functional above 56.7% productive rearrangements and were called segregating when the between-donor standard deviation exceeded 5%. A statistical classification framework was built to diagnose cytomegalovirus status from the catalog of TCR beta chain sequences. V and J gene assignment, in a later analysis, came from comparing TCR nucleotide sequences with IMGT/GENE-DB human TR gene sequences. The TCRdist pipeline was used in a later analysis to assign CDR3 sequences and most-parsimonious VDJ recombination scenarios. In a later analysis, every TCR beta chain was defined by the combination of its CDR3 amino acid sequence and its V-gene family, and reads without a unique V-gene family were dropped. To address suspected cross-contamination and a sequencing artifact, a later analysis removed 550 to 750 highly shared, low-generation-probability nucleotide sequences. A later analysis calculated a clonal expansion index for each public chain from normalized within-repertoire ranks of inferred template counts. In a later analysis, generation probabilities were computed with a VDJ recombination model fitted to out-of-frame rearrangements, and the resulting probabilities were checked against IGoR. A later analysis scored TCR-TCR, TCR-HLA and TCR-CMV co-occurrence with hypergeometric tests, applying a repertoire-size bias correction to TCR pairs. To estimate false discovery rates, a later analysis permuted the HLA or CMV assignments 20 times. A later analysis grouped co-occurring TCRs with DBSCAN, adding TCRdist sequence similarity when clustering within HLA-allele-positive subsets. For co-occurrence clustering, repertoires with fewer than 30,000 or more than 120,000 public chains were excluded, along with roughly 5 repertoires with anomalous nucleotide sharing. Here the immuneACCESS table is served through TCRdb, limited to in-frame sequences with V and J called. Missing clones are a known gap in these copies; in checked studies unresolved V genes cover under half, and the rest lacks a known reason. Clonal size and the V and J genes are those of that table, whereas D and trimming came from the DNA. The sample contains approximately 88,000 clones, under 80% of them found a single time. The top ten constitute about 7% of the sample.

The receptor was derived from a man aged 50 to 60 in good health and CMV-seropositive. Sequencing input: PBMCs. This sequence uses TRBV7-2 and TRBJ2-1, with TRBD2 matching 12 junction bases. This receptor carries the CDR3 CASSLALASGGAEQFF. At the DNA level, the sequence is TGTGCCAGCAGCTTAGCGCTGGCTAGCGGGGGGGCTGAGCAGTTCTTC.